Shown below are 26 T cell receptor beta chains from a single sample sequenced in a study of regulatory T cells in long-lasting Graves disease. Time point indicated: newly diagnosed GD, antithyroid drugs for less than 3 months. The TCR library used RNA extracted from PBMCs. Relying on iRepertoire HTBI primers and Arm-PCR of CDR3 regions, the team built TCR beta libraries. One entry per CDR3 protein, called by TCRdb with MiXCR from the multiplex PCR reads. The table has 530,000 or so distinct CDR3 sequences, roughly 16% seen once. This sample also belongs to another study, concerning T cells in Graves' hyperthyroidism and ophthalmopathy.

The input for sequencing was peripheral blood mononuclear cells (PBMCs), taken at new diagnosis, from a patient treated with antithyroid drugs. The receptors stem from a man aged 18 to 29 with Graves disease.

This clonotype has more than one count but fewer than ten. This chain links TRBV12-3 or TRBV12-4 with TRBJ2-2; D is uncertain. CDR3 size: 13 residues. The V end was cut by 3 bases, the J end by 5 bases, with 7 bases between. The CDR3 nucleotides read TGTGCCAGCAGTTTGTATCGGACCGGGGAGCTGTTTTTT. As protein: CASSLYRTGELFF.

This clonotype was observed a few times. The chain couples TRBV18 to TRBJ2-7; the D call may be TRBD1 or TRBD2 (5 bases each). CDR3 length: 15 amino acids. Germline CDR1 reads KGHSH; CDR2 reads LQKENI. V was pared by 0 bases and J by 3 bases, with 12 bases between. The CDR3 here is CASSPPAGTDYEQYF. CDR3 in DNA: TGTGCCAGCTCACCACCAGCAGGGACGGACTACGAGCAGTACTTC.

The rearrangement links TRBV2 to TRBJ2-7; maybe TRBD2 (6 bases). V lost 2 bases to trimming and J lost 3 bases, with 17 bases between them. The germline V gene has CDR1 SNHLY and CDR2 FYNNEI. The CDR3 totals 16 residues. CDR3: CASSENPGTRFYEQYF. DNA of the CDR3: TGTGCCAGCAGTGAAAATCCCGGGACTCGATTCTACGAGCAGTACTTC.

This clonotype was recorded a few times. CDR3 region: CSASTGGFNQPQHF. The DNA for the CDR3 is TGCAGTGCTTCGACAGGGGGTTTCAATCAGCCCCAGCATTTT. J is TRBJ1-5 and V is TRBV20-1; 9 bases agree with TRBD1. Germline CDR1 and CDR2: DFQATT and SNEGSKA (reference sequence). The CDR3 runs 14 residues. Germline trimming cut 5 bases from V and 3 bases from J; bases unmatched to any gene: 5.

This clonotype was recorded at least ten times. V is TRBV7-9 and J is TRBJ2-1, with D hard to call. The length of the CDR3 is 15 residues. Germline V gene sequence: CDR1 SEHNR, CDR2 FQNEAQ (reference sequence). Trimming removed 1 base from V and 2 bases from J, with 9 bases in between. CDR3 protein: CASSLGYPAYNEQFF. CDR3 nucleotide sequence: TGTGCCAGCAGCTTAGGCTACCCAGCCTACAATGAGCAGTTCTTC.

Here the CDR3 DNA reads TGTGCCAGCAGCTTTGACAGGAGTTTGTCTGGAAACACCATATATTTT. This codes for CASSFDRSLSGNTIYF. V is TRBV7-9 and J is TRBJ1-3, with a possible D match to TRBD1 (6 bases). Trimming took 3 bases from V and 1 from J, leaving 13 bases between them. CDR1 SEHNR and CDR2 FQNEAQ come from the germline V gene (reference sequence). CDR3 length: 16 residues.

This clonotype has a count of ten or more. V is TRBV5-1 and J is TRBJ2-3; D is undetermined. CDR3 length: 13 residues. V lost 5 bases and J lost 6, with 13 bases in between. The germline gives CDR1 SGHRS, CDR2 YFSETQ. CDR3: CASRKDPVDTQYF. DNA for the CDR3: TGCGCCAGCAGAAAGGACCCGGTGGATACGCAGTATTTT.

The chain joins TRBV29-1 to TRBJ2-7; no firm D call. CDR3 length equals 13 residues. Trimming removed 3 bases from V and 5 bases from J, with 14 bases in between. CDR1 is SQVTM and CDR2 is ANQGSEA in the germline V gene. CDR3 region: CSVESGSSNEQYF. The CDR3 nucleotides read TGCAGCGTTGAGTCGGGCAGTTCCAACGAGCAGTACTTC.

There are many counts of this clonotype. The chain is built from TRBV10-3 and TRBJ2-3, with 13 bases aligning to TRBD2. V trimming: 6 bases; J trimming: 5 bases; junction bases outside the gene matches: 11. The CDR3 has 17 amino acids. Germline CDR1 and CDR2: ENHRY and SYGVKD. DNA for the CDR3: TGTGCCATCAGCGTGACTAGCGGGAGGCCCGGGGGAGATACGCAGTATTTT. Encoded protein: CAISVTSGRPGGDTQYF.

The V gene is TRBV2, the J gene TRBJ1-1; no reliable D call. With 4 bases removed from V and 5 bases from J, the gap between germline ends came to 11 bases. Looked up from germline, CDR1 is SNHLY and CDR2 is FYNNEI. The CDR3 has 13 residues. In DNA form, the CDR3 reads TGTGCCAGCAGTGCCCTGGAGGGTACTGAAGCTTTCTTT. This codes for CASSALEGTEAFF. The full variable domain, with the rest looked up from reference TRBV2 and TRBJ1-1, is EPEVTQTPSHQVTQMGQEVILRCVPISNHLYFYWYRQILGQKVEFLVSFYNNEISEKSEIFDDQFSVERPDGSNFTLKIRSTKLEDSAMYFCASSALEGTEAFFGQGTRLTVV.

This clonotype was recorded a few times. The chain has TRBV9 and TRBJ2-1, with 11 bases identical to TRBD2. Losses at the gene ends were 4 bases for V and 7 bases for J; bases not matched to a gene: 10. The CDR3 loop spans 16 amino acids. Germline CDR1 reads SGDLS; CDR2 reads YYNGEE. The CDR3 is CASSSLAGGPMNEQFF. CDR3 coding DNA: TGTGCCAGCAGCAGCTTAGCGGGAGGGCCTATGAATGAGCAGTTCTTC.

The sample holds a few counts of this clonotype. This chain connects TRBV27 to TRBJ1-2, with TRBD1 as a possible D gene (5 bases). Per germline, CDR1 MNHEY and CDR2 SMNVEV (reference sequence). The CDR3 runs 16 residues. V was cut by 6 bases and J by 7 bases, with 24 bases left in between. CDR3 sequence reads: CASRAARDAALGGYTF. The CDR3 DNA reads TGTGCCAGCAGAGCCGCCCGGGACGCCGCGTTGGGTGGCTACACCTTC.

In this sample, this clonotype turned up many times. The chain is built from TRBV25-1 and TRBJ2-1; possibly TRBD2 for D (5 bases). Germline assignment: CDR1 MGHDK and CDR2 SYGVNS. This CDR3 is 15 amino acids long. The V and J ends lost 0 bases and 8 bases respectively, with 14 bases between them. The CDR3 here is CASSEYSGKGYEQFF. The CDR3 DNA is TGTGCCAGCAGTGAATATTCCGGGAAAGGCTATGAGCAGTTCTTC.

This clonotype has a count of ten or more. The CDR3, as DNA: TGTGCCAGCAGTAGCAGGACGGCGAACAATCAGCCCCAGCATTTT. Translated, it gives CASSSRTANNQPQHF. The chain combines TRBV2 with TRBJ1-5; no clear D. This CDR3 has 15 residues. V lost 5 bases and J lost 3, with 14 bases in between. Germline V gene data show CDR1 as SNHLY and CDR2 as FYNNEI.

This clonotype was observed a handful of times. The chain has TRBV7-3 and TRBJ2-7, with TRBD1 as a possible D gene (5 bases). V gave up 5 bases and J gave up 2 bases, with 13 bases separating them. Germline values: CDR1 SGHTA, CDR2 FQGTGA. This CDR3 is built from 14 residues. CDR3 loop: CASSPGGAAYEQYF. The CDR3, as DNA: TGTGCCAGCAGCCCGGGTGGGGCAGCCTACGAGCAGTACTTC.

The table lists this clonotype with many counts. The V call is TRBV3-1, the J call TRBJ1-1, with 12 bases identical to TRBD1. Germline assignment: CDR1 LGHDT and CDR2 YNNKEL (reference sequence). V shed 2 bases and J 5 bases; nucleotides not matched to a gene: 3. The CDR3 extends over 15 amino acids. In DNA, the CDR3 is TGTGCCAGCAGCCAATCGGGACAGGGGGCTACTGAAGCTTTCTTT. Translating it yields CASSQSGQGATEAFF.

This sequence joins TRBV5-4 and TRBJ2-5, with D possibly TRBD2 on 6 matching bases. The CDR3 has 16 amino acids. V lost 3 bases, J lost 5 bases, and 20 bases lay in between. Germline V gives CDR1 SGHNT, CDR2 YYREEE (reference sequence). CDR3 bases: TGTGCCAGCAGCTCACACAACCGGGAAGGAGGGGAGACCCAGTACTTC. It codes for CASSSHNREGGETQYF.

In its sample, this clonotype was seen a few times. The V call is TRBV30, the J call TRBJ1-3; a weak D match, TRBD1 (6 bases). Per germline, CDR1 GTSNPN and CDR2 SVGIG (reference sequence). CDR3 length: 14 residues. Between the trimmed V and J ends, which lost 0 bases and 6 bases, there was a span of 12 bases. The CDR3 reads CAWSVSGGLNTIYF. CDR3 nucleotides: TGTGCCTGGAGTGTGTCCGGGGGGCTAAACACCATATATTTT.

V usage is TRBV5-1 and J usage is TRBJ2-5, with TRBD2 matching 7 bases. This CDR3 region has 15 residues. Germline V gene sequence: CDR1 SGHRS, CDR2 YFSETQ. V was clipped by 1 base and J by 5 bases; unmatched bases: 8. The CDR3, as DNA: TGCGCCAGCAGCTTGTGGGCGGGAGAGGAGGAGACCCAGTACTTC. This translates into CASSLWAGEEETQYF.

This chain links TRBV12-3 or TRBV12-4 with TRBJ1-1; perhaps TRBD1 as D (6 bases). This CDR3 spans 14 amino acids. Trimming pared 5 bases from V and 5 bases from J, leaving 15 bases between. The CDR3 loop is CASSPSGAGTEAFF. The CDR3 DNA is TGTGCCAGCAGTCCCTCAGGGGCGGGAACTGAAGCTTTCTTT.

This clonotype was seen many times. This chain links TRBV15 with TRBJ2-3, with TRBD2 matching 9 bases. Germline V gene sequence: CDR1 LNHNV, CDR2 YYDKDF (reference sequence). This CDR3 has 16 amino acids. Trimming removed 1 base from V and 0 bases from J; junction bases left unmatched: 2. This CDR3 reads CATSRVTSGSTDTQYF. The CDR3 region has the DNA TGTGCCACCAGCAGAGTTACTAGCGGGAGCACAGATACGCAGTATTTT.

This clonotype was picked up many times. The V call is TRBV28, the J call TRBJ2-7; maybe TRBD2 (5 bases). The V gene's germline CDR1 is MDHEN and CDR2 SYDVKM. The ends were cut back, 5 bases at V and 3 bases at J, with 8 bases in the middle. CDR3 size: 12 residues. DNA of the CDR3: TGTGCCAGCAGTCCGGACTTCTACGAGCAGTACTTC. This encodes CASSPDFYEQYF.

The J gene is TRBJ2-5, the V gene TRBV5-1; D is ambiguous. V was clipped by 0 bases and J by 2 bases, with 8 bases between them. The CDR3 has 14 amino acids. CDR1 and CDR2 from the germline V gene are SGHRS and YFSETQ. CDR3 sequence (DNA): TGCGCCAGCAGCTTGGGAGAGACGCAAGAGACCCAGTACTTC. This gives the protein CASSLGETQETQYF.

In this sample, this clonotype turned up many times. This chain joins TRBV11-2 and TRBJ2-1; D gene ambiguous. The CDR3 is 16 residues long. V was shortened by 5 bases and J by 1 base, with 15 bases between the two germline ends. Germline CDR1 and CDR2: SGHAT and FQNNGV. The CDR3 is CASSRPRMASYNEQFF. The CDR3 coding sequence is TGTGCCAGCAGCCGACCCAGGATGGCGTCCTACAATGAGCAGTTCTTC.

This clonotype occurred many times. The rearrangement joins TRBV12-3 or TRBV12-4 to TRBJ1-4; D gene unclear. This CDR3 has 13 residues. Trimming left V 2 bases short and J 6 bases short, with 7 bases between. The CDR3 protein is CASSLSLDEKLFF. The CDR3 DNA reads TGTGCCAGCAGTTTAAGTCTTGATGAAAAACTGTTTTTT.

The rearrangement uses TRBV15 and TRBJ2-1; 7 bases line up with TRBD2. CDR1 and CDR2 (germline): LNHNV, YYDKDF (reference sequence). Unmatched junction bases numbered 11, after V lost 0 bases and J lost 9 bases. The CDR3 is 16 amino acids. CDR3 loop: CATSRDVWRELAEQFF. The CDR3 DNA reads TGTGCCACCAGCAGAGATGTGTGGCGGGAGCTGGCTGAGCAGTTCTTC.